One sample yielded the 14 T cell receptor beta chains listed below, sequenced in a study of blood T cells in healthy people across ages. Primers used in a second PCR of roughly 7 to 12 cycles were a sample-barcoded 5' primer and a J-beta primer mix. TCRdb re-derived calls from the 5' RACE reads in MiXCR, one entry per CDR3 protein. The table lists hundreds of thousands of distinct CDR3 sequences, approximately 48% of them singletons. Specimen: blood. These TCRs come from a man aged 60-69 years in good health.

V gene TRBV7-2 combines with J gene TRBJ1-2; D is perhaps TRBD1 (5 bases). Germline V gene data show CDR1 as SGHTA and CDR2 as FQGNSA. CDR3 length: 16 residues. V was trimmed by 1 base and J by 1 base, leaving 13 bases between them. CDR3 residues: CASSLVSRTNNYGYTF. CDR3 coding DNA: TGTGCCAGCAGCTTAGTATCCAGGACAAATAACTATGGCTACACCTTC.

The CDR3 here is CASSQEGTRSSQYF. The CDR3 nucleotides read TGCGCCAGCAGCCAAGAGGGGACCCGCTCGAGCCAGTACTTC. This chain uses TRBV4-1 with TRBJ2-7; D is tentatively TRBD1 or TRBD2 (5 bases each). Germline values: CDR1 MGHRA, CDR2 YSYEKL. Trimming pared 0 bases from V and 10 bases from J, leaving 16 bases between. CDR3 length: 14 residues.

As concerns this clonotype: A read error may be the cause here, since a much bigger clone is one base away. CDR3 sequence reads: CSVSQVNDEQFF. The CDR3 DNA reads as TGCAGCGTTAGCCAGGTAAACGATGAGCAGTTCTTC. V usage is TRBV29-1 and J usage is TRBJ2-1; D is uncertain. The germline gives CDR1 SQVTM, CDR2 ANQGSEA. The CDR3 covers 12 residues. V lost 5 bases and J lost 8, with 13 bases in between.

The J gene is TRBJ1-1, the V gene TRBV20-1, with D possibly matching TRBD1 (5 bases). Trimming removed 4 bases at V and 5 bases at J, with 35 bases between. The CDR3 runs 20 residues. Germline CDR1 DFQATT, CDR2 SNEGSKA (reference sequence). The CDR3: CSAIRMANRGRDSFRTEAFF. In nucleotides, the CDR3 is TGCAGTGCTATTCGCATGGCGAATAGAGGTAGGGACTCCTTTCGGACTGAAGCTTTCTTT.

CDR3 in amino acids: CATSGRDYEQYF. The CDR3 DNA sequence: TGTGCCACCAGTGGAAGAGACTACGAGCAGTACTTC. This chain connects TRBV24-1 to TRBJ2-7; D is undetermined. Germline assignment: CDR1 KGHDR and CDR2 SFDVKD. The CDR3 is made up of 12 amino acids. V lost 5 bases and J lost 3, with 7 bases in between.

The chain employs TRBV25-1 and TRBJ1-1, with D hard to call. Germline CDR1 reads MGHDK; CDR2 reads SYGVNS. Trimming left V 4 bases short and J 2 bases short, with 11 bases between. CDR3 length: 14 amino acids. CDR3 sequence (DNA): TGTGCCAGCAGTGCTCCGGGCCAAAACACTGAAGCTTTCTTT. Translation: CASSAPGQNTEAFF. The variable domain in full, with the rest retrieved from reference TRBV25-1 and TRBJ1-1, is EADIYQTPRYLVIGTGKKITLECSQTMGHDKMYWYQQDPGMELHLIHYSYGVNSTEKGDLSSESTVSRIRTEHFPLTLESARPSHTSQYLCASSAPGQNTEAFFGQGTRLTVV.

The chain carries TRBV12-5 and TRBJ2-3; possible D gene TRBD2, 6 bases. This CDR3 has 14 amino acids. Trimming cost V 4 bases and J 2 bases, with 10 bases left between them. Germline CDR1 and CDR2: LGHNT and FRNRAP. CDR3 region: CASGWDLNTDTQYF. For the CDR3, the DNA is TGTGCTAGTGGTTGGGACTTGAACACAGATACGCAGTATTTT.

V is TRBV20-1 and J is TRBJ2-1; 8 nucleotides line up with TRBD2. The CDR3 totals 15 residues. V shed 5 bases and J 1 base; nucleotides not matched to a gene: 7. The germline V gene has CDR1 DFQATT and CDR2 SNEGSKA (reference sequence). The CDR3 nucleotides read TGCAGTGCTGGCTCGGGGGGGAGATCCTACAATGAGCAGTTCTTC. Translated: CSAGSGGRSYNEQFF.

The genes are TRBV3-1 and TRBJ1-2; D call uncertain. The CDR3 has 15 residues. CDR1 and CDR2 from the germline V gene are LGHDT and YNNKEL (reference sequence). With 2 bases removed from V and 6 bases from J, the gap between germline ends came to 16 bases. CDR3 DNA sequence: TGTGCCAGCAGCCAATGGGGAACGGGCGGGGATGGCTACACCTTC. It translates to CASSQWGTGGDGYTF.

This clonotype has just a few counts. The V call is TRBV9, the J call TRBJ1-2, with TRBD1 identical over 7 bases. CDR3 length: 14 residues. V lost 4 bases and J lost 3; bases outside the gene matches: 6. Germline CDR1 and CDR2: SGDLS and YYNGEE. CDR3 amino acids: CASSLDRADYGYTF. The CDR3 DNA reads as TGTGCCAGCAGCCTAGACAGGGCCGACTATGGCTACACCTTC.

Only a few counts were recorded for this clonotype. The chain is built from TRBV7-2 and TRBJ2-5, with 7 bases matching TRBD1. V shed 2 bases and J 5 bases; nucleotides not matched to a gene: 5. Germline CDR1 SGHTA, CDR2 FQGNSA. The CDR3 totals 14 residues. The CDR3 protein is CASSLMRGLETQYF. In nucleotides, the CDR3 is TGTGCCAGCAGCTTAATGAGGGGGCTCGAGACCCAGTACTTC.

The CDR3 DNA follows: TGTGCCAGCAGCGCTCATACCGGGACAGGGTCCTACAATGAGCAGTTCTTC. It yields the protein CASSAHTGTGSYNEQFF. V and J are TRBV7-9 and TRBJ2-1, with 9 bases lining up with TRBD1. Germline assignment: CDR1 SEHNR and CDR2 FQNEAQ (reference sequence). The CDR3 consists of 17 residues. Trimming took 5 bases from V and 1 from J; bases not matched to a gene: 9.

The rearrangement uses TRBV6-5 and TRBJ1-2; maybe TRBD1 (6 bases). The CDR3 sequence is 14 residues long. V was pared by 3 bases and J by 5 bases, with 13 bases between. Germline assignment: CDR1 MNHEY and CDR2 SVGAGI. CDR3 nucleotides: TGTGCCAGCAGTTATGGGGGCGGGGGGTATGGCTACACCTTC. Its protein product is CASSYGGGGYGYTF.

The CDR3 reads CAISEGEGGYTF. The CDR3, as DNA: TGTGCCATCAGTGAAGGGGAGGGTGGCTACACCTTC. The chain couples TRBV10-3 to TRBJ1-2, with D possibly TRBD1 on 5 matching bases. CDR1 is ENHRY and CDR2 is SYGVKD in the germline V gene. Trimming pared 3 bases from V and 7 bases from J, leaving 9 bases between. There are 12 residues in the CDR3.